The following is a TCR beta chain sequence with its context. Its matching antigen is unknown. Treatment meaning: about 20 received Ad26.COV2.S at low or high dose, single or two shots; roughly five received placebo; per-sample allocation not given. Sampling was done on day 63 after the first vaccine or placebo injection. The sample came from a Boston adult aged 18-55 years. The CDR3 has 12 residues. CDR1 is MNHEY, CDR2 SVGAGI, per germline. The germline V and J ends were trimmed by 2 bases and 7 bases, with 3 bases remaining between them. Clones were read by immunoSEQ multiplex PCR, and TCRdb kept only the in-frame ones, dropping some. Of 380,000 or so clones in the sample, roughly four fifths are singletons; the top ten hold about 7.1%. This sample is part of a study of Ad26.COV2.S vaccination and SARS-CoV-2 variants. Notes on the study in general: Vaccinees showed greater spike-specific TCR breadth than placebo recipients.

The sequencing used peripheral blood, collected in a trial of Ad26.COV2.S vaccine versus placebo. This TCR was recovered from a person between 18 and 59 years old who received the Ad26.COV2.S COVID-19 vaccine or a placebo. V usage is TRBV6-5 and J usage is TRBJ1-6; no clear D gene. The CDR3 region is CASSYQNSPLHF. The CDR3 bases are TGTGCCAGCAGTTACCAGAATTCACCCCTCCACTTT.